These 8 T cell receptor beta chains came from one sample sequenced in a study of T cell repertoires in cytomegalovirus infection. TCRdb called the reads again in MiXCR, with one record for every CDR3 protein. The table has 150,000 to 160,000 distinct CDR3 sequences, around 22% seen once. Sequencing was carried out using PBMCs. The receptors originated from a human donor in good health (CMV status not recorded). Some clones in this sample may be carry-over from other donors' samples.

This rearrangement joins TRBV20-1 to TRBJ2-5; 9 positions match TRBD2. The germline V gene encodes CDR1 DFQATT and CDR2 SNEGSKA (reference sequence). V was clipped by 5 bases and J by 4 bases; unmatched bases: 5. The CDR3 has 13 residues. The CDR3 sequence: CSAFSGGSETQYF. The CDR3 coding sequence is TGCAGTGCTTTTAGCGGGGGATCAGAGACCCAGTACTTC.

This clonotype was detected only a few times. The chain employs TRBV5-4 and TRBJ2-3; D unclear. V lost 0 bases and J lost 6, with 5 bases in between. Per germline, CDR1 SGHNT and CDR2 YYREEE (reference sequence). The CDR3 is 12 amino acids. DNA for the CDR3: TGTGCCAGCAGCTTGGACCGGGATACGCAGTATTTT. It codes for CASSLDRDTQYF. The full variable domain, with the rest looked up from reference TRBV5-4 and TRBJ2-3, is ETGVTQSPTHLIKTRGQQVTLRCSSQSGHNTVSWYQQALGQGPQFIFQYYREEENGRGNFPPRFSGLQFPNYSSELNVNALELDDSALYLCASSLDRDTQYFGPGTRLTVL.

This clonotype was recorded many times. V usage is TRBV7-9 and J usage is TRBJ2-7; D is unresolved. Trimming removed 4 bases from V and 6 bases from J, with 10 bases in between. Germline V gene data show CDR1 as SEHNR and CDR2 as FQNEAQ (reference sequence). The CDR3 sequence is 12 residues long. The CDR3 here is CASSYLGAEQYF. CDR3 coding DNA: TGTGCCAGCAGCTACTTAGGAGCCGAGCAGTACTTC.

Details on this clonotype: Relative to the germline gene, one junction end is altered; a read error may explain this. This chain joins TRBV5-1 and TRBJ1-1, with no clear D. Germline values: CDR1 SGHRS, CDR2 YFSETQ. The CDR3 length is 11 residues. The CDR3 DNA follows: TGCGCCAGCAGCTGTGGGGATTCCTCCGTCTTT. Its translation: CASSCGDSSVF.

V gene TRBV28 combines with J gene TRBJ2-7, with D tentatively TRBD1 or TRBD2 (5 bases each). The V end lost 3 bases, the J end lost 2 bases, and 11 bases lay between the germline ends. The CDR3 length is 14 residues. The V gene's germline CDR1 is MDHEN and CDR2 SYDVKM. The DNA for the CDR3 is TGTGCCAGCAGTTTCGAGCTGGGGGCCTACGAGCAGTACTTC. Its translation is CASSFELGAYEQYF. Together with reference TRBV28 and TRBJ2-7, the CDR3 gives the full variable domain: DVKVTQSSRYLVKRTGEKVFLECVQDMDHENMFWYRQDPGLGLRLIYFSYDVKMKEKGDIPEGYSVSREKKERFSLILESASTNQTSMYLCASSFELGAYEQYFGPGTRLTVT.

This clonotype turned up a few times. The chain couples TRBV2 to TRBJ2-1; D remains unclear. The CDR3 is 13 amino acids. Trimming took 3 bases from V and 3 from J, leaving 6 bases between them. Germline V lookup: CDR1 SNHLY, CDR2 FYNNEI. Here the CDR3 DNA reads TGTGCCAGCAGTGACCCAGTCTACAATGAGCAGTTCTTC. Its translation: CASSDPVYNEQFF.

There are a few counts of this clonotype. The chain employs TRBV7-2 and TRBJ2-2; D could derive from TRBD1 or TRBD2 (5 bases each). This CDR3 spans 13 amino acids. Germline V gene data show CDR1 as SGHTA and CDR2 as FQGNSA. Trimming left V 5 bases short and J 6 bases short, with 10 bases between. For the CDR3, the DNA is TGTGCCAGCAGCCCCAGGGACGCCGGGGAGCTGTTTTTT. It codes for CASSPRDAGELFF.

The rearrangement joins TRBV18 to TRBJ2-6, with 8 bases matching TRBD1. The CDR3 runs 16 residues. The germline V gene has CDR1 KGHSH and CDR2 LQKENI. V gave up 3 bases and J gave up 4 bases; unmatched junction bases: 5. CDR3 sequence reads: CASSPDRGWGANVLTF. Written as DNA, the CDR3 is TGTGCCAGCTCACCTGACAGGGGTTGGGGGGCCAACGTCCTGACTTTC.